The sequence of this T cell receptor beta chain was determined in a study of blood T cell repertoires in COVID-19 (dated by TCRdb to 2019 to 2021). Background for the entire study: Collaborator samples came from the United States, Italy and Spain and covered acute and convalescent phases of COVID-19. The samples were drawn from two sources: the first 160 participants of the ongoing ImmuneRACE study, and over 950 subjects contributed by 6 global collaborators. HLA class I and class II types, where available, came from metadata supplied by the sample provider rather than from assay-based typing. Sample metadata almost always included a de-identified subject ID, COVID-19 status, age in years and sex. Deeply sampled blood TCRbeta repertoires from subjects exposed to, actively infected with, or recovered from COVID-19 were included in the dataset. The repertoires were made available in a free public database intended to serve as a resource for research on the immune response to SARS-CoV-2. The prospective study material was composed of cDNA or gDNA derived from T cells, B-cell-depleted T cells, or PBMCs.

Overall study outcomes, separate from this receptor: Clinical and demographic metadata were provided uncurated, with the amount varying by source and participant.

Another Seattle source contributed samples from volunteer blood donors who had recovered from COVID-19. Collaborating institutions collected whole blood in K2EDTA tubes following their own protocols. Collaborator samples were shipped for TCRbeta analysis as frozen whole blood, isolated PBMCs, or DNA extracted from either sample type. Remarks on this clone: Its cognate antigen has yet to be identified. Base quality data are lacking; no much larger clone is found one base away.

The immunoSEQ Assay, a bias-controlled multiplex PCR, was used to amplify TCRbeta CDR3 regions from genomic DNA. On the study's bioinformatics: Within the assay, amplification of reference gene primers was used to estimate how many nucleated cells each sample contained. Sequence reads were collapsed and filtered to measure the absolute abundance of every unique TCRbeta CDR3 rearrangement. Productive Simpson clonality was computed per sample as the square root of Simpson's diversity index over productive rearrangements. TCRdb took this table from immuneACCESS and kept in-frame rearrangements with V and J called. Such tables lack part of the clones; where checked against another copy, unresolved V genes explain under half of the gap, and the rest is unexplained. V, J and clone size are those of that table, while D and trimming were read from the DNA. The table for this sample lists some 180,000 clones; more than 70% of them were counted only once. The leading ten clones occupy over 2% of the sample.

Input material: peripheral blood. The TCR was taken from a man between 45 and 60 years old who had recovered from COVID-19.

For the CDR3, the sequence is CASSPRGQGTDTQYF. The DNA sequence reads TGCGCCAGCAGCCCCAGGGGGCAGGGAACAGATACGCAGTATTTT. The rearranged chain carries TRBV4-3 and TRBJ2-3; 8 bases in the junction line up with TRBD1. Clipping removes 4 bases from V and 3 bases from J, with 6 as the unmatched junction base count. The germline V gene encodes CDR1 LGHNA and CDR2 YSLEER. There are 15 amino acids in the CDR3, from cysteine to phenylalanine inclusive. Of the read, only the CDR3 DNA is kept; its 45 bases are in frame from base 1.